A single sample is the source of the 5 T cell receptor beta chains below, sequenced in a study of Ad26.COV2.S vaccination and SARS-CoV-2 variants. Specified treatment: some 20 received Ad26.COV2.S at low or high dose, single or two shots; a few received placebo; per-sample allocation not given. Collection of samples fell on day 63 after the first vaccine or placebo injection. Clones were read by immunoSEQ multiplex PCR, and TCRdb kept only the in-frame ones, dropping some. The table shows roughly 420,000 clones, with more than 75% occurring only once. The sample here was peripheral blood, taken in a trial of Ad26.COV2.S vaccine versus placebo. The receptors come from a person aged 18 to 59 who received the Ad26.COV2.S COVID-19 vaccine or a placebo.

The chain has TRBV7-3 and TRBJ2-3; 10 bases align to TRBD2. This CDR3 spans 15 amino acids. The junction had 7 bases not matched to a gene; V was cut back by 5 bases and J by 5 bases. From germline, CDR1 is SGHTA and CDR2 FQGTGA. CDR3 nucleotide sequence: TGTGCCAGCAGCGCAAGCGGGGGGGCCTTAGATACGCAGTATTTT. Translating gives CASSASGGALDTQYF.

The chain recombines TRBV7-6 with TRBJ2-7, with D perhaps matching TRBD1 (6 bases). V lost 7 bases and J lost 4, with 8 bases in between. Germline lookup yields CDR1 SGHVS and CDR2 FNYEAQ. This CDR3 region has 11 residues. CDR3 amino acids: CASKGEYEQYF. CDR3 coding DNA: TGTGCCAGCAAGGGGGAATACGAGCAGTACTTC.

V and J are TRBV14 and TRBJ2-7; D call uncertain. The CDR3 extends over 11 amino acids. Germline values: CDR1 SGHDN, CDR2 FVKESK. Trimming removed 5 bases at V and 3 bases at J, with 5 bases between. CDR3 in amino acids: CASSAHYEQYF. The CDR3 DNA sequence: TGTGCCAGCAGCGCCCACTACGAGCAGTACTTC.

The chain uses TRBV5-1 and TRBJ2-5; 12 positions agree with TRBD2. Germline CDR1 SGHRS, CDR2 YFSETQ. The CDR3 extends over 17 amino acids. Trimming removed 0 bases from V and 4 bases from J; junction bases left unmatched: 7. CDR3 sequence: CASSLEASGGAGETQYF. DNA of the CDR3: TGCGCCAGCAGCTTGGAGGCTAGCGGGGGGGCTGGAGAGACCCAGTACTTC.

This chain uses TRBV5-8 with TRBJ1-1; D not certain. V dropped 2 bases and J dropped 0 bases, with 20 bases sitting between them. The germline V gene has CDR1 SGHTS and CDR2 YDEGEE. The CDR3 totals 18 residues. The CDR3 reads CASSLNFGSNLMNTEAFF. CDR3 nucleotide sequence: TGTGCCAGCAGCTTAAATTTTGGGTCTAACCTAATGAACACTGAAGCTTTCTTT.